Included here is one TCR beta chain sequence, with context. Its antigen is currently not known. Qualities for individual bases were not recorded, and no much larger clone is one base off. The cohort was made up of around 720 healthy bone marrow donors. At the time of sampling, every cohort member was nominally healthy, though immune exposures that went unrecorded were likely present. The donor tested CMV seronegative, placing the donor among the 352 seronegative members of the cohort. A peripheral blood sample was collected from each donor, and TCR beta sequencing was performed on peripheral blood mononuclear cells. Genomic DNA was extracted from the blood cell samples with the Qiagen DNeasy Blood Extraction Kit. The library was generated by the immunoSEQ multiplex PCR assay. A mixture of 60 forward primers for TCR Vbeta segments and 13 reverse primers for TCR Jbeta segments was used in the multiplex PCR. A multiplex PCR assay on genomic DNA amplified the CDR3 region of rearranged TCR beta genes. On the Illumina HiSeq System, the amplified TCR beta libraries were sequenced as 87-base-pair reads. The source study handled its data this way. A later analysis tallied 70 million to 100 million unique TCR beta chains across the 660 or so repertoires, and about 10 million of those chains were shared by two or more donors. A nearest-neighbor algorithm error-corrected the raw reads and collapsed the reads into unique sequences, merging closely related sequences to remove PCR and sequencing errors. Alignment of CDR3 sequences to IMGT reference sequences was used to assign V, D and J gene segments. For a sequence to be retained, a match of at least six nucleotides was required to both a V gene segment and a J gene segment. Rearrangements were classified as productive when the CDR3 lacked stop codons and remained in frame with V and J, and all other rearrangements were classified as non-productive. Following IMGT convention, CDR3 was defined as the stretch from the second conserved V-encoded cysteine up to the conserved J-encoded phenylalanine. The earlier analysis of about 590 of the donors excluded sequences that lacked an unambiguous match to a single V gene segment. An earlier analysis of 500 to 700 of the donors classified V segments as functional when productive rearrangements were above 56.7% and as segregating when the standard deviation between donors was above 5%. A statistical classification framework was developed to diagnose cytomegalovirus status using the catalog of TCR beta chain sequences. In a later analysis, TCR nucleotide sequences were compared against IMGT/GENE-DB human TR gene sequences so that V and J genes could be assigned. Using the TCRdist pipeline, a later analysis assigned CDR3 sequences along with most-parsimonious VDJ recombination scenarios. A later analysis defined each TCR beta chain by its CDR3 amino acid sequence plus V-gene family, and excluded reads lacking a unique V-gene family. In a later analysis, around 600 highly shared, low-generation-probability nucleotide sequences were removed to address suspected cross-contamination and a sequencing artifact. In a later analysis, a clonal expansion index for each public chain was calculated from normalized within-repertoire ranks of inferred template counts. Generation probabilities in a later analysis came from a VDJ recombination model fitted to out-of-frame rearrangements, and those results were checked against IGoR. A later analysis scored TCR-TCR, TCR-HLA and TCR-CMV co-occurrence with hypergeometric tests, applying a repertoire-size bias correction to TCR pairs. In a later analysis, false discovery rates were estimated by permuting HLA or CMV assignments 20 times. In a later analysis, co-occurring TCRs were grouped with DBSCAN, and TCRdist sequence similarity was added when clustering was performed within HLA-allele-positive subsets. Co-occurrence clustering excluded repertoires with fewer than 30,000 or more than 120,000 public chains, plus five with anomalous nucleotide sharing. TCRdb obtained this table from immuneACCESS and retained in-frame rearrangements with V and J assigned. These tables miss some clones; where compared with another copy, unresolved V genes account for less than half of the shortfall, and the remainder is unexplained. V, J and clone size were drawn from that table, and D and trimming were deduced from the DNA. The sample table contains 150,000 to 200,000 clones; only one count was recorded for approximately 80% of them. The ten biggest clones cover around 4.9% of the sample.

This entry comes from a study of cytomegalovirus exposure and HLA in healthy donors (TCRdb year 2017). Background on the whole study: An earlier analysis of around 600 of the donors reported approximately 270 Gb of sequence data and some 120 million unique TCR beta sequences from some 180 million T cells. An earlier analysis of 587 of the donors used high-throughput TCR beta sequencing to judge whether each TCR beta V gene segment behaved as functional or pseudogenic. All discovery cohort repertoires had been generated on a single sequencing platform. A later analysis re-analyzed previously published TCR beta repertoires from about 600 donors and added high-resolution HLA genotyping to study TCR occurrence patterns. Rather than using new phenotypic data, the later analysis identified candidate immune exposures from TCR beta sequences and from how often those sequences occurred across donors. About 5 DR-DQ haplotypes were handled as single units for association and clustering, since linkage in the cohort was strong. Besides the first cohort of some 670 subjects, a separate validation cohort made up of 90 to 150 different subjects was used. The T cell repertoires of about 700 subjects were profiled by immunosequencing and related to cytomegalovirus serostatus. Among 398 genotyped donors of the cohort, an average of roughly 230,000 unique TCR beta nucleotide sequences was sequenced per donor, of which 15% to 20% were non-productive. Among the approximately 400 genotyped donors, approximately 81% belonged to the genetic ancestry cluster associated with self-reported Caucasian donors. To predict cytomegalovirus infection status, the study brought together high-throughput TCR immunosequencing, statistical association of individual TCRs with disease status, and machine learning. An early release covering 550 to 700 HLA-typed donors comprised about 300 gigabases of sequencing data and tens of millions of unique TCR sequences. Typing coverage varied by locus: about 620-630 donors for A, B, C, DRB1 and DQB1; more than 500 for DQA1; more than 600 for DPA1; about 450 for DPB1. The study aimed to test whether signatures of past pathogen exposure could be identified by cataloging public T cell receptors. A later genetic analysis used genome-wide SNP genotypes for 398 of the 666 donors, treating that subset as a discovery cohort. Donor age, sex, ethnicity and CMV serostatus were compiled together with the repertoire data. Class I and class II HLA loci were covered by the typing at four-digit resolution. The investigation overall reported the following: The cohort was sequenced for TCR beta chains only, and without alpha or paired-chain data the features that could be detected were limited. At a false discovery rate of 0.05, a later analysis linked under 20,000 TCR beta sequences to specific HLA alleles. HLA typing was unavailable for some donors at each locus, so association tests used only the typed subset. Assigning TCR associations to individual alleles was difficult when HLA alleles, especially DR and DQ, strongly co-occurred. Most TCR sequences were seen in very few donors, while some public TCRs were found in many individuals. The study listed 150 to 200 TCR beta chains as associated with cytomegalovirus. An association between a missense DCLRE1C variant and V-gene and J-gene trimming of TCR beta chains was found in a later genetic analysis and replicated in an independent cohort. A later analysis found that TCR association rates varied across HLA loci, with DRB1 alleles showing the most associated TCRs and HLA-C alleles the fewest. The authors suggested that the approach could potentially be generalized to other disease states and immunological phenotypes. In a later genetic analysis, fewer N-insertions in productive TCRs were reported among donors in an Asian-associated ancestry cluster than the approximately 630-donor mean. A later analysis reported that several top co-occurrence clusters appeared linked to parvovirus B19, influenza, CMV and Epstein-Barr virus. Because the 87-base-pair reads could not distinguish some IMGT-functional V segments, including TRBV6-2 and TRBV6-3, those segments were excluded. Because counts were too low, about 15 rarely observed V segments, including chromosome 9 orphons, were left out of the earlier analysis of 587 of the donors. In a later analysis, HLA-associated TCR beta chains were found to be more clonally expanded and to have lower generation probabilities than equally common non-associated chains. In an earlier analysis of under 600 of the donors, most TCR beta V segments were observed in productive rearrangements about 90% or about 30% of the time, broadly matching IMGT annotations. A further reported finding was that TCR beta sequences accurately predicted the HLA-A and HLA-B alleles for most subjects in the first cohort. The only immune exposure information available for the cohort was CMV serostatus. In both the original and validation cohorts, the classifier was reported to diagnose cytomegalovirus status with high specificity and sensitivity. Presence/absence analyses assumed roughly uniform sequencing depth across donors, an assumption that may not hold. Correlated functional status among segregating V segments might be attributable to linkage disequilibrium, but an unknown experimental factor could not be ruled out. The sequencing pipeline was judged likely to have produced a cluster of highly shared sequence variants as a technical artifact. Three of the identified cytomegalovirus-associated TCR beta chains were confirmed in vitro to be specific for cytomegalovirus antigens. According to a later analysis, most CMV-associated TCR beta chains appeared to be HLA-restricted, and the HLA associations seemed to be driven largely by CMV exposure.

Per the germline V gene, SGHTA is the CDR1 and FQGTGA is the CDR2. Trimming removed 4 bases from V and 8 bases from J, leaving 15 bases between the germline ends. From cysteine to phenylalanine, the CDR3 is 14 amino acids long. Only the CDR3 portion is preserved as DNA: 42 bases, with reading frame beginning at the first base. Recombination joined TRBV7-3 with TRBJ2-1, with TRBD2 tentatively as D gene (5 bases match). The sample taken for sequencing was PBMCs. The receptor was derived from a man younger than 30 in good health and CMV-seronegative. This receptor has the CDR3 CASSSAPTRYEQFF. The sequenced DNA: TGTGCCAGCAGCTCCGCCCCAACTAGATATGAGCAGTTCTTC.